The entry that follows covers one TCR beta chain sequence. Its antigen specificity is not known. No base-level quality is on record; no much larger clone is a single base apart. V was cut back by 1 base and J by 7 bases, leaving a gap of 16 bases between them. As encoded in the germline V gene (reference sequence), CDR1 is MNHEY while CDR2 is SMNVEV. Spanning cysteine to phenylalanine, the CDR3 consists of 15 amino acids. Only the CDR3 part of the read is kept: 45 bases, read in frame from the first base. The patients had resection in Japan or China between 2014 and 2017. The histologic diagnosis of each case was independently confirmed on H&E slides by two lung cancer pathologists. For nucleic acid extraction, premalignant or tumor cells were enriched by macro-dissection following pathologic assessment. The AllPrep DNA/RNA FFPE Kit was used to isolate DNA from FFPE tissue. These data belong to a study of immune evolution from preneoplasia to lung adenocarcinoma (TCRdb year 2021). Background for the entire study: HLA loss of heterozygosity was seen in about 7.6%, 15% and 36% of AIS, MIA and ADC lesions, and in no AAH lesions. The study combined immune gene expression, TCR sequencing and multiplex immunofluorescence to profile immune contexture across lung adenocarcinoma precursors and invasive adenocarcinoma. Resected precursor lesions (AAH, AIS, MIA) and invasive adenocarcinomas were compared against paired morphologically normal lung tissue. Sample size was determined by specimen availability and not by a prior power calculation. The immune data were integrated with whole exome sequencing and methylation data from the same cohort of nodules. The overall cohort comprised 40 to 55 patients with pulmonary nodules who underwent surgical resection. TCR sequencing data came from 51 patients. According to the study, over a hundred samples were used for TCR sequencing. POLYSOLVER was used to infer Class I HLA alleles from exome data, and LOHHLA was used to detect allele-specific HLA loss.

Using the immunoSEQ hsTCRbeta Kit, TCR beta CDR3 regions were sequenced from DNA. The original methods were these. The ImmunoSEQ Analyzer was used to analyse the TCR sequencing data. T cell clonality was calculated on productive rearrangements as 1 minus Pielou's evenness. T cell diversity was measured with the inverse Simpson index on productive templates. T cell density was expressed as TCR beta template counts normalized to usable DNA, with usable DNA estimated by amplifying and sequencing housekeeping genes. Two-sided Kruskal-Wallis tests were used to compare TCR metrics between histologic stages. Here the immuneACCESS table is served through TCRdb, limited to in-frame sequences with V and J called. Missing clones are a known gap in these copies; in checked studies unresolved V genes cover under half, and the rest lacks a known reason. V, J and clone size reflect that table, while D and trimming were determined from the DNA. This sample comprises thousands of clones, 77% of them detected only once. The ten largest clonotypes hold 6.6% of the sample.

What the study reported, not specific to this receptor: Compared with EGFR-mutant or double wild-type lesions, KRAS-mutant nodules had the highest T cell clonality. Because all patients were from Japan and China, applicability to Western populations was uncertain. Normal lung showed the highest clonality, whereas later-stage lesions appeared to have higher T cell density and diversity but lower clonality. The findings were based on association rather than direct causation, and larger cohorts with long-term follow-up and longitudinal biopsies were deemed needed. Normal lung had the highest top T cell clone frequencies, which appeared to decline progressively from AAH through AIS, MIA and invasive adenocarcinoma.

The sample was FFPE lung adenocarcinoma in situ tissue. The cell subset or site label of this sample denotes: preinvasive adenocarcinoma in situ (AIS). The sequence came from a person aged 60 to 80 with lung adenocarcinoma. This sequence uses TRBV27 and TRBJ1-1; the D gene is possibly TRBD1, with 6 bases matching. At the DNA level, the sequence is TGTGCCAGCAGTTTATATTCGGGGGCGCCTAGTGAAGCTTTCTTT. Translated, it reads CASSLYSGAPSEAFF.